These 29 T cell receptor beta chains share one sample of origin, sequenced in a study of blood T cell repertoires in COVID-19. TCRdb's copy holds only in-frame clones and misses some; the assay was immunoSEQ multiplex PCR. Here the sample spans roughly 200,000 clones, roughly 90% being singletons. Sequenced sample: PBMCs or T cells enriched from blood (not recorded which). The receptors derive from a woman in her twenties or thirties who had been exposed to COVID-19.

This chain connects TRBV11-3 to TRBJ2-7; TRBD1 is a possible D gene (5 bases). Looked up from germline, CDR1 is SGHNT and CDR2 is YENEEA. The CDR3 is 13 residues long. V was trimmed by 3 bases and J by 0 bases, leaving 6 bases between them. Here the CDR3 reads CASSLTVSYEQYF. The CDR3 region has the DNA TGTGCCAGCAGCTTGACAGTCTCCTACGAGCAGTACTTC.

This rearrangement joins TRBV5-1 to TRBJ1-3; D uncertain. Trimming shortened V by 0 bases and J by 0 bases, and 22 bases separated the two germline ends. The germline gives CDR1 SGHRS, CDR2 YFSETQ. The CDR3 is made up of 20 amino acids. CDR3 nucleotides: TGCGCCAGCAGCTTGGATTTTTCGGGAATTAGCTCCGCCTCTGGAAACACCATATATTTT. Translation gives CASSLDFSGISSASGNTIYF. Full variable domain (outside the CDR3, taken from reference TRBV5-1 and TRBJ1-3): KAGVTQTPRYLIKTRGQQVTLSCSPISGHRSVSWYQQTPGQGLQFLFEYFSETQRNKGNFPGRFSGRQFSNSRSEMNVSTLELGDSALYLCASSLDFSGISSASGNTIYFGEGSWLTVV.

The rearrangement joins TRBV5-1 to TRBJ1-2; the D gene is possibly TRBD1 (6 bases). This CDR3 is 14 amino acids long. The germline V gene has CDR1 SGHRS and CDR2 YFSETQ. V lost 4 bases and J lost 7, with 17 bases in between. In DNA, the CDR3 is TGCGCCAGCAGCCCAAAGAGGGGGATCTCTGGCTACACCTTC. It specifies CASSPKRGISGYTF.

The chain recombines TRBV11-2 with TRBJ1-2; no definite D call. V lost 0 bases and J 6 bases, leaving 14 bases between the germline ends. Per the germline V gene, CDR1 is SGHAT and CDR2 is FQNNGV. The CDR3 loop spans 15 amino acids. The CDR3 loop is CASSLDRAGGHGYTF. For the CDR3, the DNA is TGTGCCAGCAGCTTAGATAGGGCAGGAGGTCATGGCTACACCTTC.

The chain joins TRBV2 to TRBJ1-2; D is possibly TRBD1 (5 bases). Between the trimmed V and J ends, which lost 4 bases and 3 bases, there was a span of 9 bases. The germline gives CDR1 SNHLY, CDR2 FYNNEI. The CDR3 has 13 amino acids. In DNA, the CDR3 is TGTGCCAGCAGTGCGGAAGGGGACTATGGCTACACCTTC. This translates into CASSAEGDYGYTF.

This clone was found a few times. This chain joins TRBV7-6 and TRBJ2-3; TRBD2 matches at 7 bases. Germline CDR1 is SGHVS and CDR2 is FNYEAQ. CDR3 length: 15 amino acids. V was pared by 5 bases and J by 2 bases, with 7 bases of the junction left unmatched. The CDR3 here is CASSELAAATDTQYF. The CDR3, as DNA: TGTGCCAGCAGCGAGCTAGCGGCCGCCACAGATACGCAGTATTTT.

The chain combines TRBV3-1 (or the pseudogene TRBV3-2) with TRBJ2-1, with a possible D match to TRBD1 (6 bases). Germline lookup yields CDR1 LGHDT and CDR2 YNNKEL (reference sequence). This CDR3 is built from 15 residues. Trimming took 4 bases from V and 3 from J, leaving 13 bases between them. CDR3 protein: CASSPGQTLYNEQFF. DNA for the CDR3: TGTGCCAGCAGCCCTGGACAGACCCTCTACAATGAGCAGTTCTTC.

This clone has more than one count but fewer than ten. This chain uses TRBV5-1 with TRBJ1-1; D ambiguous. Germline assignment: CDR1 SGHRS and CDR2 YFSETQ. The CDR3 length is 13 residues. Deletions cut 1 base from V and 2 bases from J, with 6 bases between. The CDR3 DNA reads as TGCGCCAGCAGCTTGATCGGTAACACTGAAGCTTTCTTT. Translating it yields CASSLIGNTEAFF.

J is TRBJ1-2 and V is TRBV19; D unclear. Trimming shortened V by 5 bases and J by 8 bases, and 12 bases separated the two germline ends. Germline V CDR1 and CDR2: LNHDA, SQIVND (reference sequence). The CDR3 loop spans 12 amino acids. The CDR3 loop is CASSERERGYTF. The CDR3 coding sequence is TGTGCCAGTAGTGAGCGGGAGAGGGGCTACACCTTC.

The rearrangement joins TRBV29-1 to TRBJ2-1, with 7 bases fitting TRBD2. Trimming took 2 bases from V and 0 from J; bases not matched to a gene: 22. Looked up from germline, CDR1 is SQVTM and CDR2 is ANQGSEA. This CDR3 has 21 residues. The CDR3 coding sequence is TGCAGCGTTGAACATCATGGGGAGGGCGCGTCAAGATTGAGCTCCTACAATGAGCAGTTCTTC. Its protein is CSVEHHGEGASRLSSYNEQFF.

This clone has only one observation. The V call is TRBV11-2, the J call TRBJ1-6; D not certain. Trimming stripped 1 base from V and 6 bases from J, with 10 bases between. The CDR3 covers 15 residues. The germline gives CDR1 SGHAT, CDR2 FQNNGV. In DNA form, the CDR3 reads TGTGCCAGCAGCTTAGTTGGAGATCTTAATTCACCCCTCCACTTT. It codes for CASSLVGDLNSPLHF.

This chain links TRBV7-9 with TRBJ2-3; TRBD2 aligns across 9 bases. Germline CDR1 SEHNR, CDR2 FQNEAQ (reference sequence). Trimming removed 5 bases from V and 6 bases from J; junction bases left unmatched: 15. This CDR3 contains 17 residues. The CDR3 sequence: CASSHPSGSGGTDTQYF. CDR3 nucleotides: TGTGCCAGCAGCCACCCCAGTGGGAGCGGGGGGACGGATACGCAGTATTTT.

Here the CDR3 DNA reads TGTGCCAGCTCACCCGGGACAGGGGGCTACGAGCAGTACTTC. It translates to CASSPGTGGYEQYF. The rearrangement links TRBV18 to TRBJ2-7; 11 bases fit TRBD1. V lost 3 bases to trimming and J lost 3 bases; unmatched junction nucleotides: 1. The CDR3 runs 14 residues. Germline values: CDR1 KGHSH, CDR2 LQKENI.

CDR3 residues: CASSVNSGGAGTQYF. The CDR3 region has the DNA TGTGCCAGCAGTGTGAATAGCGGGGGGGCAGGTACGCAGTATTTT. This sequence joins TRBV2 and TRBJ2-3, with TRBD2 matching over 11 bases. The CDR3 totals 15 residues. Trimming at V came to 4 bases and at J to 8 bases, leaving 8 bases not matched to a gene. Germline V gene lookup returns CDR1 SNHLY and CDR2 FYNNEI.

The chain joins TRBV12-3 or TRBV12-4 to TRBJ2-3, with D unresolved. The CDR3 covers 12 residues. V shed 5 bases and J shed 6 bases, with 9 bases lying between them. The CDR3 protein is CASSEAMDTQYF. As DNA, the CDR3 is TGTGCCAGCAGTGAGGCTATGGATACGCAGTATTTT.

The gene calls are TRBV29-1 and TRBJ2-1; no definite D call. CDR1 is SQVTM and CDR2 is ANQGSEA in the germline V gene. Trimming shortened V by 1 base and J by 10 bases, and 14 bases separated the two germline ends. This CDR3 spans 13 amino acids. CDR3 in amino acids: CSVEVSIPYEQFF. The CDR3 region has the DNA TGCAGCGTTGAAGTATCGATCCCCTACGAGCAGTTCTTC.

V is TRBV9 and J is TRBJ1-6, with D uncertain. Per the germline V gene, CDR1 is SGDLS and CDR2 is YYNGEE. V shed 1 base and J shed 6 bases, with 11 bases lying between them. The CDR3 extends over 15 amino acids. CDR3 region: CASSVKPLSNSPLHF. CDR3 coding DNA: TGTGCCAGCAGCGTAAAACCCCTCAGTAATTCACCCCTCCACTTT.

The chain uses TRBV9 and TRBJ2-5, with TRBD1 matching 9 bases. V shed 0 bases and J 3 bases; nucleotides not matched to a gene: 3. Per germline, CDR1 SGDLS and CDR2 YYNGEE. The CDR3 extends over 15 amino acids. CDR3 nucleotides: TGTGCCAGCAGCGTAGGGACAGGGGATGAAGAGACCCAGTACTTC. It specifies CASSVGTGDEETQYF.

The chain has TRBV11-3 and TRBJ1-1; the D gene is possibly TRBD1 (5 bases). The V gene's germline CDR1 is SGHNT and CDR2 YENEEA. This CDR3 spans 15 amino acids. V was trimmed by 5 bases and J by 4 bases, leaving 17 bases between them. The CDR3 nucleotides read TGTGCCAGCAGCCCCCCCCCGGCCGGGGGCACTGAAGCTTTCTTT. This encodes CASSPPPAGGTEAFF.

J is TRBJ2-5 and V is TRBV23-1; 12 bases line up with TRBD1. TRBV23-1 qualifies as an ORF whose function is uncertain. J was trimmed by 1 base and V by 2 bases; bases with no gene match: 14. The CDR3 is made up of 20 amino acids. CDR3 loop: CASSQPGTGGPMGRQETQYF. The CDR3 DNA reads as TGCGCCAGCAGTCAACCCGGGACAGGGGGCCCAATGGGGCGCCAAGAGACCCAGTACTTC.

The CDR3 coding sequence is TGCGCCACCCGACAGGGAATGAACACTGAAGCTTTCTTT. Encoded protein: CATRQGMNTEAFF. V and J are TRBV10-1 and TRBJ1-1; 7 nucleotides match TRBD1. The CDR3 loop spans 13 amino acids. Germline loops: CDR1 WNHNN, CDR2 SYGVQD (reference sequence). Unmatched junction bases numbered 5, after V lost 10 bases and J lost 0 bases.

This chain connects TRBV2 to TRBJ1-4; D is uncertain. Trimming pared 6 bases from V and 4 bases from J, leaving 9 bases between. The CDR3 consists of 13 residues. The V gene's germline CDR1 is SNHLY and CDR2 FYNNEI. CDR3 sequence: CASRRISNEKLFF. The CDR3 DNA follows: TGTGCCAGCAGGAGGATTAGTAATGAAAAACTGTTTTTT.

In DNA, the CDR3 is TGTGCCAGTGGACGGGGGGCAACTAATGAAAAACTGTTTTTT. Translated: CASGRGATNEKLFF. The V call is TRBV27, the J call TRBJ1-4; D is possibly TRBD1 (5 bases). CDR3 length: 14 amino acids. Per the germline V gene, CDR1 is MNHEY and CDR2 is SMNVEV (reference sequence). The V end was cut by 9 bases, the J end by 0 bases, with 11 bases between.

The chain uses TRBV7-8 and TRBJ1-2; 10 positions agree with TRBD1. Germline CDR1 is SGHVS and CDR2 is FQNEAQ. Germline trimming cut 3 bases from V and 7 bases from J; bases unmatched to any gene: 8. The CDR3 totals 15 residues. CDR3 amino acids: CASSFSGTGVVGYTF. CDR3 in DNA: TGTGCCAGCAGCTTCTCCGGGACAGGGGTGGTTGGCTACACCTTC.

The rearrangement joins TRBV6-5 to TRBJ1-1; no firm D call. V lost 3 bases and J 5 bases, leaving 13 bases between the germline ends. Germline CDR1 reads MNHEY; CDR2 reads SVGAGI. This CDR3 spans 14 amino acids. CDR3 coding DNA: TGTGCCAGCAGTTATGGCGGGCGCGGGACTGAAGCTTTCTTT. It yields the protein CASSYGGRGTEAFF.

J is TRBJ2-3 and V is TRBV6-5; 10 nucleotides agree with TRBD2. With V trimmed by 10 bases and J by 2 bases, 6 bases remained unmatched. This CDR3 comprises 14 residues. Germline assignment: CDR1 MNHEY and CDR2 SVGAGI. CDR3 coding DNA: TGTGCCACCAGCGGGGGGGCCTACACAGATACGCAGTATTTT. It is translated as CATSGGAYTDTQYF.

The chain couples TRBV6-1 to TRBJ2-7; no reliable D call. Trimming took off 2 bases at V and 3 bases at J, with 5 bases between the two ends. The V gene's germline CDR1 is MNHNS and CDR2 SASEGT. The CDR3 loop spans 12 amino acids. As DNA, the CDR3 is TGTGCCAGCAGTGAACTAGGCTACGAGCAGTACTTC. Translated: CASSELGYEQYF.

The chain combines TRBV4-2 with TRBJ1-4; D remains ambiguous. Germline lookup yields CDR1 LGHNA and CDR2 YNFKEQ. The CDR3 is made up of 14 amino acids. The germline V and J ends were trimmed by 0 bases and 7 bases, with 9 bases remaining between them. This chain's CDR3 is CASSQERGFEKLFF. CDR3 nucleotide sequence: TGTGCCAGCAGCCAAGAACGCGGGTTTGAAAAACTGTTTTTT.

The chain couples TRBV5-1 to TRBJ2-5; 7 positions agree with TRBD1. Losses at the gene ends were 4 bases for V and 5 bases for J; bases not matched to a gene: 5. Germline CDR1 and CDR2: SGHRS and YFSETQ. CDR3 length equals 13 residues. The CDR3 DNA sequence: TGCGCCAGCAGCATTAGGGGGCAGGAGACCCAGTACTTC. It specifies CASSIRGQETQYF.